This passage covers 24 T cell receptor beta chains from one sample sequenced in a study of blood T cell repertoires in COVID-19. Here immunoSEQ multiplex PCR was the method, and the copy in TCRdb shows in-frame clones only, minus some. The sample holds 270,000 or so clones, around nine tenths seen once. The sequenced material came from peripheral blood. The receptor source for this set is a middle-aged man with active or convalescent COVID-19.

This chain connects TRBV3-1 (or the pseudogene TRBV3-2) to TRBJ2-7; possible D gene TRBD2, 6 bases. Per the germline V gene, CDR1 is LGHDT and CDR2 is YNNKEL (reference sequence). This CDR3 contains 16 residues. V lost 3 bases and J 4 bases, leaving 19 bases between the germline ends. CDR3 protein: CASSHYGGGNKYEQYF. CDR3 nucleotides: TGTGCCAGCAGCCATTACGGCGGCGGGAATAAATACGAGCAGTACTTC.

V usage is TRBV21-1 and J usage is TRBJ2-5; TRBD2, the table's D call, was not compared with the DNA. TRBV21-1 corresponds to a pseudogene. CDR3 size: 15 residues. The CDR3 DNA reads as TGTGCCAGCAGCAAAGAGGCTAGCGAGGGAGAGACCCAGTACTTC. It encodes CASSKEASEGETQYF.

V is TRBV7-2 and J is TRBJ2-1, with D perhaps TRBD1 (6 bases). V lost 5 bases and J lost 3, with 14 bases in between. The CDR3 totals 15 residues. Per germline, CDR1 SGHTA and CDR2 FQGNSA. This CDR3 is CASSTTGSDYNEQFF. As DNA, the CDR3 is TGTGCCAGCAGCACGACAGGCTCGGACTACAATGAGCAGTTCTTC.

This clone was observed a handful of times. This rearrangement joins TRBV14 to TRBJ1-1; no firm D call. Germline-derived CDR1 and CDR2 are SGHDN and FVKESK. Between the trimmed V and J ends, which lost 0 bases and 5 bases, there was a span of 7 bases. The CDR3 extends over 13 amino acids. The CDR3 DNA reads TGTGCCAGCAGCCAAGAAACGGTGACTGAAGCTTTCTTT. Its protein is CASSQETVTEAFF.

This chain uses TRBV19 with TRBJ1-4, with D maybe TRBD1 (5 bases). CDR3 length equals 15 residues. The germline V gene has CDR1 LNHDA and CDR2 SQIVND (reference sequence). The V and J ends lost 4 bases and 10 bases respectively, with 19 bases between them. The CDR3 here is CASSKGLGGIGKLFF. The CDR3 DNA follows: TGTGCCAGTAGTAAAGGATTGGGGGGGATCGGAAAACTGTTTTTT.

This clone turned up a few times. The rearrangement joins TRBV11-2 to TRBJ1-1, with 9 bases fitting TRBD1. CDR1 is SGHAT and CDR2 is FQNNGV in the germline V gene. This CDR3 region has 14 residues. V gave up 1 base and J gave up 7 bases; unmatched junction bases: 4. This CDR3 is CASSLVGQGFEAFF. As DNA, the CDR3 is TGTGCCAGCAGCTTAGTAGGACAGGGGTTTGAAGCTTTCTTT.

The CDR3 spells CASSFGTGTYEQYF. CDR3 nucleotides: TGCGCCAGCAGCTTCGGGACAGGGACATACGAGCAGTACTTC. The chain recombines TRBV5-1 with TRBJ2-7, with 9 positions matching TRBD1. CDR1 and CDR2 (germline): SGHRS, YFSETQ. Trimming cost V 2 bases and J 4 bases; bases outside gene matches: 4. This CDR3 is 14 amino acids long.

This sequence joins TRBV28 and TRBJ1-6, with TRBD1 as a possible D gene (5 bases). The V gene lost 6 bases and the J gene lost 8 bases, with 14 bases spanning the gap. The V gene's germline CDR1 is MDHEN and CDR2 SYDVKM. CDR3 size: 14 residues. The CDR3 DNA sequence: TGTGCCAGCAGCTCCCGGACACACCATTCACCCCTCCACTTT. Protein product: CASSSRTHHSPLHF. The full variable domain, with the rest looked up from reference TRBV28 and TRBJ1-6, is DVKVTQSSRYLVKRTGEKVFLECVQDMDHENMFWYRQDPGLGLRLIYFSYDVKMKEKGDIPEGYSVSREKKERFSLILESASTNQTSMYLCASSSRTHHSPLHFGNGTRLTVT.

The chain couples TRBV6-5 to TRBJ2-2, with TRBD1 identical over 9 bases. Germline assignment: CDR1 MNHEY and CDR2 SVGAGI. CDR3 length: 15 amino acids. Losses at the gene ends were 7 bases for V and 6 bases for J; bases not matched to a gene: 9. The CDR3 nucleotides are TGTGCCAGCAACGCCCGGGACAGGGACGCCGGGGAGCTGTTTTTT. It is translated as CASNARDRDAGELFF.

This chain uses TRBV27 with TRBJ2-5; 15 nucleotides agree with TRBD2. V was clipped by 4 bases and J by 5 bases; unmatched bases: 5. The CDR3 spans 16 residues. From germline, CDR1 is MNHEY and CDR2 SMNVEV (reference sequence). In DNA form, the CDR3 reads TGTGCCAGCAGTTCTACCGGGACTAGCGGGGGGGAGACCCAGTACTTC. This translates into CASSSTGTSGGETQYF.

The CDR3 DNA reads TGTGCCAGCAGTCCATTCGGGGGGCCCCCTGGAAACACCATATATTTT. Translation gives CASSPFGGPPGNTIYF. The V call is TRBV28, the J call TRBJ1-3; tentative D call: TRBD1 (6 bases). The CDR3 is made up of 16 amino acids. V was shortened by 5 bases and J by 2 bases, with 16 bases between the two germline ends. CDR1 is MDHEN, CDR2 SYDVKM, per germline.

The chain employs TRBV5-1 and TRBJ2-7, with 10 bases that match TRBD1. Trimming at V came to 4 bases and at J to 5 bases, leaving 9 bases not matched to a gene. In germline, CDR1 is SGHRS, CDR2 YFSETQ. This CDR3 spans 15 amino acids. CDR3 residues: CASSTPGQGIHEQYF. The CDR3 DNA sequence: TGCGCCAGCAGCACCCCGGGACAGGGGATCCACGAGCAGTACTTC. Filled out from reference TRBV5-1 and TRBJ2-7, the complete variable domain reads KAGVTQTPRYLIKTRGQQVTLSCSPISGHRSVSWYQQTPGQGLQFLFEYFSETQRNKGNFPGRFSGRQFSNSRSEMNVSTLELGDSALYLCASSTPGQGIHEQYFGPGTRLTVT.

This rearrangement joins TRBV18 to TRBJ1-1; 7 nucleotides match TRBD1. The V gene end was trimmed by 2 bases and the J gene end by 4 bases; junction bases not matched to a gene: 4. This CDR3 contains 14 residues. CDR1 and CDR2 (germline): KGHSH, LQKENI. The CDR3 sequence: CASSPRQGPTEAFF. The CDR3 DNA follows: TGTGCCAGCTCACCAAGACAGGGCCCCACTGAAGCTTTCTTT.

This CDR3 reads CASSQAGLQRSTGELFF. In nucleotides, the CDR3 is TGTGCCAGCAGCCAAGCCGGACTCCAACGGAGCACCGGGGAGCTGTTTTTT. The chain links TRBV3-1 (or the pseudogene TRBV3-2) to TRBJ2-2; D might be TRBD2 (5 bases). The CDR3 contains 17 residues. The V end lost 1 base, the J end lost 4 bases, and 16 bases lay between the germline ends. CDR1 LGHDT and CDR2 YNNKEL come from the germline V gene (reference sequence).

The gene calls are TRBV27 and TRBJ2-7; D unclear. The germline V gene has CDR1 MNHEY and CDR2 SMNVEV (reference sequence). Trimming took 4 bases from V and 3 from J, leaving 4 bases between them. CDR3 length: 11 residues. This CDR3 reads CASSSFYEQYF. CDR3 nucleotides: TGTGCCAGCAGTTCCTTCTACGAGCAGTACTTC.

This chain's CDR3 is CASSTYRTSLYANEQFF. Here the CDR3 DNA reads TGTGCCAGTAGTACCTACCGGACTAGCTTGTACGCCAATGAGCAGTTCTTC. The rearrangement links TRBV19 to TRBJ2-1, with 8 bases lining up with TRBD2. The length of the CDR3 is 17 residues. Germline assignment: CDR1 LNHDA and CDR2 SQIVND (reference sequence). V lost 4 bases to trimming and J lost 6 bases; unmatched junction nucleotides: 14.

The chain uses TRBV3-1 (or the pseudogene TRBV3-2) and TRBJ2-1; the match to TRBD2 covers 10 bases. The CDR3 has 16 residues. Looked up from germline, CDR1 is LGHDT and CDR2 is YNNKEL (reference sequence). The junction had 8 bases not matched to a gene; V was cut back by 4 bases and J by 5 bases. Here the CDR3 reads CASSPRAGGINNEQFF. CDR3 DNA sequence: TGTGCCAGCAGCCCTCGAGCGGGGGGGATAAACAATGAGCAGTTCTTC.

This clone was picked up one time. The chain recombines TRBV4-2 with TRBJ1-5; the D gene is possibly TRBD1 (6 bases). The germline V gene has CDR1 LGHNA and CDR2 YNFKEQ. Trimming stripped 5 bases from V and 5 bases from J, with 10 bases between. The CDR3 runs 13 residues. CDR3 sequence reads: CASSVPGDQPQHF. CDR3 in DNA: TGTGCCAGCAGCGTACCAGGGGATCAGCCCCAGCATTTT.

The genes are TRBV18 and TRBJ1-6, with TRBD1 matching 8 bases. CDR3 length: 18 amino acids. The germline CDR1 and CDR2 sequences are KGHSH and LQKENI. Losses at the gene ends were 2 bases for V and 14 bases for J; bases not matched to a gene: 20. The CDR3 here is CASSPVMPGQGGIQSLHF. CDR3 coding DNA: TGTGCCAGCTCACCAGTTATGCCCGGACAGGGAGGAATTCAGTCCCTCCACTTT.

The chain carries TRBV27 and TRBJ2-2; 7 bases map to TRBD1. From germline, CDR1 is MNHEY and CDR2 SMNVEV (reference sequence). V shed 2 bases and J 13 bases; nucleotides not matched to a gene: 10. CDR3 length equals 14 residues. The CDR3 region is CASSLEGAQGLLFF. Here the CDR3 DNA reads TGTGCCAGCAGTTTAGAGGGGGCTCAAGGGTTGCTGTTTTTT.

The CDR3: CASMGFEAFF. The CDR3, as DNA: TGTGCCAGCATGGGCTTCGAAGCTTTCTTT. This chain connects TRBV2 to TRBJ1-1, with unresolved D. CDR1 is SNHLY and CDR2 is FYNNEI in the germline V gene. The CDR3 length is 10 residues. Trimming pared 7 bases from V and 8 bases from J, leaving 8 bases between.

V is TRBV5-1 and J is TRBJ2-3; tentative D call: TRBD1 (6 bases). The CDR3 is 15 amino acids. Trimming removed 5 bases at V and 0 bases at J, with 13 bases between. Germline V gene lookup returns CDR1 SGHRS and CDR2 YFSETQ. This CDR3 reads CASRELGASTDTQYF. The DNA for the CDR3 is TGCGCCAGCAGAGAATTGGGGGCTAGCACAGATACGCAGTATTTT.

The chain employs TRBV6-5 and TRBJ1-1, with a possible D match to TRBD1 (5 bases). Trimming took 6 bases from V and 5 from J, leaving 16 bases between them. Germline CDR1 and CDR2: MNHEY and SVGAGI. CDR3 length: 14 residues. In nucleotides, the CDR3 is TGTGCCAGCAGCGCATCCGGACGGGGGACTGAAGCTTTCTTT. Its protein is CASSASGRGTEAFF.

The J gene is TRBJ1-2, the V gene TRBV28; 8 nucleotides line up with TRBD1. Germline V CDR1 and CDR2: MDHEN, SYDVKM. The CDR3 is 15 residues long. V shed 3 bases and J 3 bases; nucleotides not matched to a gene: 6. The CDR3 loop is CASSFVDRGDYGYTF. CDR3 bases: TGTGCCAGCAGTTTCGTAGACAGGGGCGACTATGGCTACACCTTC.